This TCR beta chain was captured by sequencing in a study of T cells in Graves' hyperthyroidism and ophthalmopathy. Study-wide background: The initial diagnosis was the point when peripheral blood was collected, ahead of any treatment.

Study outcomes and limitations: Blood samples included most of the expanded thyroid clonotypes exceeding 0.001.

This clonotype was found many times. Its antigen remains unknown. Per the germline V gene, CDR1 is GTSNPN and CDR2 is SVGIG (reference sequence). The CDR3 runs to 13 residues. Trimming removed 0 bases from V and 4 bases from J, with 7 bases in between. Enrolled ophthalmopathy patients presented with a Clinical Activity Score of at least 3, a NOSPECS grade of at least 4, and disease duration under 3 months. Exclusions: uncontrolled infection, other autoimmune disease, pregnancy, lactation. Amplification of TCR beta CDR3 regions was performed using RNA transcripts as template. The TCR CDR3 was amplified in a first-round RT-PCR using the HTBI primer set. MiXCR was run by TCRdb on the multiplex PCR reads, yielding one entry per CDR3 protein. The top ten hold around 11% of the sample, which has about 520,000 distinct CDR3 sequences, less than 25% seen once.

V gene TRBV30 combines with J gene TRBJ1-5; D call uncertain. The source of this sequence is a woman under 40 with Graves' ophthalmopathy. Sequenced input: blood. The CDR3 loop is CAWSVKGNQPQHF. CDR3 in DNA: TGTGCCTGGAGTGTCAAGGGAAATCAGCCCCAGCATTTT. Combining the CDR3 with reference TRBV30 and TRBJ1-5 gives the whole variable domain SQTIHQWPATLVQPVGSPLSLECTVEGTSNPNLYWYRQAAGRGLQLLFYSVGIGQISSEVPQNLSASRPQDRQFILSSKKLLLSDSGFYLCAWSVKGNQPQHFGDGTRLSIL.